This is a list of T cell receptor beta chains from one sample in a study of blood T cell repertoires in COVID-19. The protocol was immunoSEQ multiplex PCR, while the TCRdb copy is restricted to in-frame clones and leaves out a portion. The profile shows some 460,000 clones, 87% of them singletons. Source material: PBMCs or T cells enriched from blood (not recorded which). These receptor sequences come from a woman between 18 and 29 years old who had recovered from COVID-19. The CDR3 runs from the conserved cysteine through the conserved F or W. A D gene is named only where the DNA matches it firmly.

CDR3aa: CASSLAFLTSANTF; j_gene: TRBJ1-2; d_gene: NA; v_gene: TRBV11-2
CDR3aa: CASSIERNRLDTQYF; j_gene: TRBJ2-3; d_gene: NA; v_gene: TRBV19
CDR3aa: CAIRREEGVEAFF; j_gene: TRBJ1-1; d_gene: NA; v_gene: TRBV10-3
CDR3aa: CASTRTSGGYNEQFF; j_gene: TRBJ2-1; d_gene: TRBD2; v_gene: TRBV7-2
CDR3aa: CASSTQDRGRAGELFF; j_gene: TRBJ2-2; d_gene: TRBD1; v_gene: TRBV27
CDR3aa: CASRGTGVRVGYTF; j_gene: TRBJ1-2; d_gene: TRBD1; v_gene: TRBV6-5
CDR3aa: CASSLFDPAGSGDTQYF; j_gene: TRBJ2-3; d_gene: TRBD2; v_gene: TRBV5-1
CDR3aa: CASSSSGTGNEQYF; j_gene: TRBJ2-7; d_gene: TRBD1; v_gene: TRBV7-9
CDR3aa: CASSQGPRTQYF; j_gene: TRBJ2-5; d_gene: NA; v_gene: TRBV7-9
CDR3aa: CASSLGRGSQETQYF; j_gene: TRBJ2-5; d_gene: NA; v_gene: TRBV7-2
CDR3aa: CASSPNSGELFF; j_gene: TRBJ2-2; d_gene: NA; v_gene: TRBV27
CDR3aa: CASSQGELFF; j_gene: TRBJ2-2; d_gene: NA; v_gene: TRBV11-2
CDR3aa: CASSSGPGQVNTGELFF; j_gene: TRBJ2-2; d_gene: TRBD1; v_gene: TRBV27
CDR3aa: CASSYGRGVPMNTEAFF; j_gene: TRBJ1-1; d_gene: NA; v_gene: TRBV5-4
CDR3aa: CASSLGGANTEAFF; j_gene: TRBJ1-1; d_gene: NA; v_gene: TRBV13
CDR3aa: CATSMPRQGTYGYTF; j_gene: TRBJ1-2; d_gene: TRBD1; v_gene: TRBV15
CDR3aa: CASSEGGAYNSPLHF; j_gene: TRBJ1-6; d_gene: NA; v_gene: TRBV9
CDR3aa: CASSLGRGYEQYF; j_gene: TRBJ2-7; d_gene: NA; v_gene: TRBV14
CDR3aa: CASNSPRDSSYGYTF; j_gene: TRBJ1-2; d_gene: TRBD1; v_gene: TRBV19
CDR3aa: CAWDTGLSSYNSPLHF; j_gene: TRBJ1-6; d_gene: NA; v_gene: TRBV30
CDR3aa: CASSPELRQVYGYTF; j_gene: TRBJ1-2; d_gene: NA; v_gene: TRBV4-2
CDR3aa: CASGGLPGTANSPLHF; j_gene: TRBJ1-6; d_gene: TRBD1; v_gene: TRBV12-5
CDR3aa: CASSLFTAGLSYEQYF; j_gene: TRBJ2-7; d_gene: NA; v_gene: TRBV5-6
CDR3aa: CATRQGDEKLFF; j_gene: TRBJ1-4; d_gene: TRBD1; v_gene: TRBV6-5
CDR3aa: CASSFSTGGEQYF; j_gene: TRBJ2-7; d_gene: TRBD1; v_gene: TRBV28
CDR3aa: CASSLSRDYNEQFF; j_gene: TRBJ2-1; d_gene: NA; v_gene: TRBV5-1
CDR3aa: CAIRQTGGNTEAFF; j_gene: TRBJ1-1; d_gene: TRBD1; v_gene: TRBV10-3
CDR3aa: CASSRDSRRDNSPLHF; j_gene: TRBJ1-6; d_gene: TRBD1; v_gene: TRBV3-1/TRBV3-2
CDR3aa: CASGDRADYGYTF; j_gene: TRBJ1-2; d_gene: TRBD1; v_gene: TRBV5-1
CDR3aa: CASSWGGQRQETQYF; j_gene: TRBJ2-5; d_gene: NA; v_gene: TRBV5-1
CDR3aa: CASSPQTSGGETQYF; j_gene: TRBJ2-5; d_gene: TRBD2; v_gene: TRBV28
CDR3aa: CASSPRGRGLNTEAFF; j_gene: TRBJ1-1; d_gene: NA; v_gene: TRBV11-2
CDR3aa: CASTLRGGTGSTDTQYF; j_gene: TRBJ2-3; d_gene: NA; v_gene: TRBV19
CDR3aa: CASRKGTDYEQYF; j_gene: TRBJ2-7; d_gene: TRBD1; v_gene: TRBV27
CDR3aa: CASSLGTGGGTEAFF; j_gene: TRBJ1-1; d_gene: NA; v_gene: TRBV11-2
CDR3aa: CASGDRARTDTQYF; j_gene: TRBJ2-3; d_gene: TRBD1; v_gene: TRBV28
CDR3aa: CASSTGQPYGYTF; j_gene: TRBJ1-2; d_gene: NA; v_gene: TRBV6-5
CDR3aa: CASRIRQGDSPLHF; j_gene: TRBJ1-6; d_gene: TRBD1; v_gene: TRBV19
CDR3aa: CAWRGQFNTGELFF; j_gene: TRBJ2-2; d_gene: TRBD1; v_gene: TRBV30
CDR3aa: CASSTGGSDTQYF; j_gene: TRBJ2-3; d_gene: TRBD1; v_gene: TRBV25-1
CDR3aa: CASSPTSSGSEQFF; j_gene: TRBJ2-1; d_gene: NA; v_gene: TRBV18
CDR3aa: CASSYSARLAGGTNTGELFF; j_gene: TRBJ2-2; d_gene: TRBD2; v_gene: TRBV6-2/TRBV6-3
CDR3aa: CASSEAVQGGTQYF; j_gene: TRBJ2-3; d_gene: TRBD1; v_gene: TRBV6-1
CDR3aa: CASSVDAGTGLGRTF; j_gene: TRBJ1-2; d_gene: TRBD1; v_gene: TRBV9
CDR3aa: CASSPGTGVHEQYF; j_gene: TRBJ2-7; d_gene: TRBD1; v_gene: TRBV14
CDR3aa: CAWSRQGGYGYTF; j_gene: TRBJ1-2; d_gene: TRBD1; v_gene: TRBV30
CDR3aa: CASSQGLAGNEQYF; j_gene: TRBJ2-7; d_gene: TRBD2; v_gene: TRBV9